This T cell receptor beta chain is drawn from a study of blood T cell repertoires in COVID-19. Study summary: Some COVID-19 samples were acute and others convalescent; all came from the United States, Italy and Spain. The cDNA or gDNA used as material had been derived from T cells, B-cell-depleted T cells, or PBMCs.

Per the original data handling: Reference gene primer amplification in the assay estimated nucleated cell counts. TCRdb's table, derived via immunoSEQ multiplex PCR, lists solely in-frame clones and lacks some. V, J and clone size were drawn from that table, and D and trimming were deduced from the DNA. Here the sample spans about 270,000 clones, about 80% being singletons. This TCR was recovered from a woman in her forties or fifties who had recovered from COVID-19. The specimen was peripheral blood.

The DNA of the CDR3 is TGTGCCTGCTTGGGGACTAACTACGAGCAGTACTTC. Encoded protein: CACLGTNYEQYF. The chain uses TRBV30 and TRBJ2-7, with 7 bases lining up with TRBD2. Germline V gene lookup returns CDR1 GTSNPN and CDR2 SVGIG (reference sequence). V dropped 6 bases and J dropped 3; count of bases not matched to a gene: 5. This CDR3 has 12 amino acids.